The entry below gives a single T cell receptor beta chain sequence along with its context. These data originate in a study of blood T cell repertoires in COVID-19. About the study: T cells, B-cell-depleted T cells, or PBMCs supplied cDNA or gDNA.

As processed by the authors: How many nucleated cells were present was estimated from reference gene primer amplification. Clones were sequenced by immunoSEQ multiplex PCR, and TCRdb holds only the in-frame ones, with some missing. V and J calls and clone size are as listed in that table; D and trimming were resolved from the DNA. The sample records about 84,000 clones, roughly 72% being singletons. The sequencing input was peripheral blood. The receptor was derived from a man aged 70-80 years with acute or convalescent COVID-19.

In DNA form, the CDR3 reads TGTGCCAGCAGCCCTAGACGGACAGGAAAAGCAACTAATGAAAAACTGTTTTTT. It codes for CASSPRRTGKATNEKLFF. The rearrangement uses TRBV5-6 and TRBJ1-4; 7 nucleotides agree with TRBD1. There are 18 residues in the CDR3. Germline trimming cut 4 bases from V and 0 bases from J; bases unmatched to any gene: 12. The germline V gene has CDR1 SGHDT and CDR2 YYEEEE.